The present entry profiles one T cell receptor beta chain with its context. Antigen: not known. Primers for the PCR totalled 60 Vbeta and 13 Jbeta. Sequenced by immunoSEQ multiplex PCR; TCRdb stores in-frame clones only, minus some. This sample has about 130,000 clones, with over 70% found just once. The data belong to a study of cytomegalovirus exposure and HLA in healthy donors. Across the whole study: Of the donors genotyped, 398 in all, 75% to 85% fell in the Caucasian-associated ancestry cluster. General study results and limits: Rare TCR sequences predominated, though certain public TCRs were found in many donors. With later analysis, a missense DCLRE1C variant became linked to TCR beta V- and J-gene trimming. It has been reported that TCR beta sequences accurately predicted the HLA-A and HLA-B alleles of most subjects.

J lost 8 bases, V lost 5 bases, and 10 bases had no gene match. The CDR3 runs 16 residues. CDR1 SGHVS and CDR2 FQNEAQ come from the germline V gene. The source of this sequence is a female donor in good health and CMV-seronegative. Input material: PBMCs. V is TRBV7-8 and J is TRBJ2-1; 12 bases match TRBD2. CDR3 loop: CASSRRRLAGADEQFF. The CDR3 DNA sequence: TGTGCCAGCAGCCGGCGCCGACTAGCGGGGGCGGATGAGCAGTTCTTC. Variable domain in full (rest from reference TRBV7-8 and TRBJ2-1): GAGVSQSPRYKVAKRGQDVALRCDPISGHVSLFWYQQALGQGPEFLTYFQNEAQLDKSGLPSDRFFAERPEGSVSTLKIQRTQQEDSAVYLCASSRRRLAGADEQFFGPGTRLTVL.